Listed below are T cell receptor beta chains from one sample, sequenced in a study of cytomegalovirus exposure and HLA in healthy donors. Produced via immunoSEQ multiplex PCR; TCRdb's table is partial and in-frame only. The repertoire has some 170,000 clones, around nine tenths of them found once; the top ten carry less than 3.5%. The sequenced sample was PBMCs. All receptors derive from a man between 18 and 35 years old in good health and CMV-seropositive. Both conserved end residues are part of each CDR3. D genes are given only for firm matches. A row's size may be missing; if present it is once, few, many or a size class.

D	V	size	J	CDR3	DNA
-	TRBV29-1	-	TRBJ1-1	CSVHRDYRINTEAFF	TGCAGCGTCCACCGGGACTACAGAATAAACACTGAAGCTTTCTTT
TRBD1	TRBV5-4	few	TRBJ1-2	CASSLDRVQGYTF	TGTGCCAGCAGCCTGGACAGGGTCCAGGGCTACACCTTC
-	TRBV7-2	-	TRBJ1-3	CASSLQGLSGNTIYF	TGTGCCAGCAGCTTACAGGGTCTCTCTGGAAACACCATATATTTT
-	TRBV28	-	TRBJ1-2	CASSLMFLYTF	TGTGCCAGCAGTTTAATGTTCTTATACACCTTC
TRBD1	TRBV29-1	-	TRBJ2-7	CSVGDRLPSYEQYF	TGCAGCGTTGGGGACAGGTTGCCCTCCTACGAGCAGTACTTC
TRBD1	TRBV5-1	-	TRBJ1-1	CASRQGFTEAFF	TGCGCCAGCAGACAGGGGTTCACTGAAGCTTTCTTT
TRBD1	TRBV14	-	TRBJ2-1	CASSQDTGQVYNEQFF	TGTGCCAGCAGCCAAGATACTGGACAGGTCTACAATGAGCAGTTCTTC
TRBD1	TRBV5-4	-	TRBJ1-6	CASSFDRGSSPLHF	TGTGCCAGCAGCTTCGACAGGGGCAGTTCACCCCTCCACTTT
-	TRBV18	-	TRBJ1-1	CASSQTIPGMNTEAFF	TGTGCCAGCTCACAAACCATTCCGGGGATGAACACTGAAGCTTTCTTT
-	TRBV7-2	-	TRBJ1-2	CASSLGQSLNYGYTF	TGTGCCAGCAGCCTCGGACAGAGCCTTAACTATGGCTACACCTTC
-	TRBV30	-	TRBJ2-1	CAWSVDTISNEQFF	TGTGCCTGGAGTGTGGACACCATTTCCAATGAGCAGTTCTTC
-	TRBV5-6	-	TRBJ1-1	CASSLILGANTEAFF	TGTGCCAGCAGCTTGATTCTGGGGGCGAACACTGAAGCTTTCTTT
TRBD2	TRBV27	-	TRBJ2-3	CASTVLAGGPHTQYF	TGTGCCAGCACCGTCCTAGCGGGAGGGCCGCATACGCAGTATTTT
TRBD2	TRBV5-1	-	TRBJ2-2	CASQGGRRNTGELFF	TGCGCCAGCCAGGGCGGGAGGCGGAACACCGGGGAGCTGTTTTTT
-	TRBV7-9	few	TRBJ1-2	CASSLAGLPLNYGYTF	TGTGCCAGCAGCTTAGCGGGCTTACCCCTTAACTATGGCTACACCTTC
-	TRBV9	-	TRBJ2-6	CASSFYSGANVLTF	TGTGCCAGCAGCTTCTACTCTGGGGCCAACGTCCTGACTTTC
-	TRBV7-8	-	TRBJ1-2	CASSTDRTSGYGYTF	TGTGCCAGCAGCACAGACAGGACGAGCGGATATGGCTACACCTTC
TRBD2	TRBV2	-	TRBJ2-3	CASSEVAGVYSDTQYF	TGTGCCAGCAGTGAGGTAGCGGGAGTCTATTCAGATACGCAGTATTTT
-	TRBV2	-	TRBJ2-1	CASRRTLMGNEQFF	TGTGCCAGCAGAAGGACTTTGATGGGGAATGAGCAGTTCTTC
-	TRBV30	-	TRBJ1-2	CAWRELYGYTF	TGTGCCTGGAGAGAGCTCTATGGCTACACCTTC
-	TRBV6-5	-	TRBJ2-7	CASSYSGGDRYEQYF	TGTGCCAGCAGTTACTCAGGGGGGGACCGATACGAGCAGTACTTC